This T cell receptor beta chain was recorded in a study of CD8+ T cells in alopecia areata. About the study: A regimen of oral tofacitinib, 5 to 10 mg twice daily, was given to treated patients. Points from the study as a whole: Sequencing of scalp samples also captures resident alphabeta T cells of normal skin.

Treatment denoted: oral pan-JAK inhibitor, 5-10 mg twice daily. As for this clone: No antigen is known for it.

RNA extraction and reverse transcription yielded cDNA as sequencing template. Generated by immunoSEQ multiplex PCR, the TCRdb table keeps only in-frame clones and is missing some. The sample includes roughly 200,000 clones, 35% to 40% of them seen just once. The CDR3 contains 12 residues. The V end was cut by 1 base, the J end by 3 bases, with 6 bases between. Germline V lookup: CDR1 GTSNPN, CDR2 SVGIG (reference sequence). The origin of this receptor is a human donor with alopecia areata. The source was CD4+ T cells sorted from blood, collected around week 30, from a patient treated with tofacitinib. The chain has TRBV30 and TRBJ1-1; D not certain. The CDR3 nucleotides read TGTGCCTGGAGTGCTATGGACACTGAAGCTTTCTTT. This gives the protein CAWSAMDTEAFF.